The 26 T cell receptor beta chains given below trace back to one sample, sequenced in a study of blood T cell repertoires in COVID-19. Sequenced by immunoSEQ multiplex PCR; TCRdb stores in-frame clones only, minus some. There are about 200,000 clones in the sample; roughly 85% occur only once, and under 25% lies in the top ten. Sequences were obtained from peripheral blood. These receptor sequences come from a man aged 55 to 70 with active or convalescent COVID-19.

This clone was counted once. The rearrangement links TRBV12-5 to TRBJ2-2; no reliable D call. The V gene's germline CDR1 is LGHNT and CDR2 FRNRAP. The CDR3 covers 14 residues. Trimming took 7 bases from V and 0 from J, leaving 9 bases between them. The CDR3 DNA follows: TGTGCTAGTGCCTTAAATACGAACACCGGGGAGCTGTTTTTT. Translated, it gives CASALNTNTGELFF. Full variable domain (remainder filled in from reference TRBV12-5 and TRBJ2-2): DARVTQTPRHKVTEMGQEVTMRCQPILGHNTVFWYRQTMMQGLELLAYFRNRAPLDDSGMPKDRFSAEMPDATLATLKIQPSEPRDSAVYFCASALNTNTGELFFGEGSRLTVL.

V and J are TRBV2 and TRBJ1-2; TRBD1 aligns across 7 bases. Germline V gives CDR1 SNHLY, CDR2 FYNNEI. This CDR3 has 12 amino acids. With V trimmed by 9 bases and J by 2 bases, 3 bases remained unmatched. The CDR3 DNA reads TGTGCCAGACAACAGGGGAACTATGGCTACACCTTC. Its protein is CARQQGNYGYTF.

CDR3 region: CASSGSGTNTGELFF. The CDR3 coding sequence is TGTGCCAGCAGCGGCTCCGGGACTAACACCGGGGAGCTGTTTTTT. This chain links TRBV6-4 with TRBJ2-2; TRBD2 is a possible D gene (6 bases). V shed 6 bases and J shed 2 bases, with 13 bases lying between them. The CDR3 totals 15 residues. The germline CDR1 and CDR2 sequences are MRHNA and SNTAGT.

This clone was seen repeatedly, ten times or more. The chain uses TRBV3-1 (or the pseudogene TRBV3-2) and TRBJ2-7; D might be TRBD2 (5 bases). The CDR3 covers 14 residues. V shed 2 bases and J shed 5 bases, with 13 bases lying between them. CDR1 and CDR2 (germline): LGHDT, YNNKEL (reference sequence). In DNA, the CDR3 is TGTGCCAGCAGCCAATTCTCCCCCGGGGACGAGCAGTACTTC. Protein: CASSQFSPGDEQYF.

V gene TRBV28 combines with J gene TRBJ1-1; D possibly corresponds to TRBD1 (6 bases). Germline assignment: CDR1 MDHEN and CDR2 SYDVKM. The CDR3 spans 15 residues. Deletions cut 4 bases from V and 1 base from J, with 13 bases between. CDR3 protein: CASSYQGGSNTEAFF. The CDR3 DNA follows: TGTGCCAGCAGTTATCAAGGGGGTTCGAACACTGAAGCTTTCTTT.

V usage is TRBV3-1 (or the pseudogene TRBV3-2) and J usage is TRBJ2-3; 12 nucleotides match TRBD2. Germline V lookup: CDR1 LGHDT, CDR2 YNNKEL (reference sequence). The CDR3 runs to 14 residues. The CDR3 DNA reads TGTAGCACAGGCCCTAGCGGGGGGGCGAATACGCAGTATTTT. This gives the protein CSTGPSGGANTQYF.

The chain carries TRBV19 and TRBJ2-1, with 10 bases that match TRBD1. The CDR3 extends over 14 amino acids. Germline V gene data show CDR1 as LNHDA and CDR2 as SQIVND (reference sequence). V lost 10 bases and J lost 6; bases outside the gene matches: 9. The DNA of the CDR3 is TGTGCCACGCGGGACAGGGGATCAGGCAATGAGCAGTTCTTC. This encodes CATRDRGSGNEQFF.

This clone was observed a few times. The chain employs TRBV2 and TRBJ2-7; the match to TRBD1 covers 10 bases. Germline V gene data show CDR1 as SNHLY and CDR2 as FYNNEI. The ends lost 7 bases at V and 5 bases at J; junction bases unmatched: 8. There are 14 residues in the CDR3. CDR3 nucleotide sequence: TGTGCCAGCAAATCGGACAGGGGGTCCCACGAGCAGTACTTC. The encoded protein is CASKSDRGSHEQYF.

The V and J genes are TRBV6-5 and TRBJ2-5; D is possibly TRBD2 (7 bases). The CDR3 has 16 residues. The V gene lost 0 bases and the J gene lost 5 bases, with 16 bases spanning the gap. Looked up from germline, CDR1 is MNHEY and CDR2 is SVGAGI. CDR3 amino acids: CASSYSGGGGYETQYF. DNA of the CDR3: TGTGCCAGCAGTTACTCCGGGGGCGGGGGCTATGAGACCCAGTACTTC.

This chain links TRBV5-4 with TRBJ1-4; 7 bases line up with TRBD1. CDR3 length: 14 amino acids. Trimming took 0 bases from V and 7 from J; bases not matched to a gene: 3. The germline V gene encodes CDR1 SGHNT and CDR2 YYREEE (reference sequence). CDR3 DNA: TGTGCCAGCAGCTTGGGCAGGGGGTTTGAAAAACTGTTTTTT. Amino acid sequence: CASSLGRGFEKLFF.

V and J are TRBV19 and TRBJ2-2; 8 bases fit TRBD2. Per the germline V gene, CDR1 is LNHDA and CDR2 is SQIVND (reference sequence). V gave up 8 bases and J gave up 4 bases; unmatched junction bases: 9. The CDR3 is 15 amino acids. The CDR3 is CASSSGGSGTGELFF. The CDR3 DNA reads as TGTGCCAGTTCCTCGGGGGGGTCTGGCACCGGGGAGCTGTTTTTT.

This clone was picked up one time. This chain links TRBV7-9 with TRBJ1-2, with 7 bases aligning to TRBD1. Germline V CDR1 and CDR2: SEHNR, FQNEAQ (reference sequence). Losses at the gene ends were 5 bases for V and 4 bases for J; bases not matched to a gene: 10. The CDR3 sequence is 15 residues long. The CDR3 DNA reads as TGTGCCAGCAGCGCCCGGGACAGTAGCTTCTATGGCTACACCTTC. It yields the protein CASSARDSSFYGYTF. Full variable domain (rest looked up from reference TRBV7-9 and TRBJ1-2): DTGVSQNPRHKITKRGQNVTFRCDPISEHNRLYWYRQTLGQGPEFLTYFQNEAQLEKSRLLSDRFSAERPKGSFSTLEIQRTEQGDSAMYLCASSARDSSFYGYTFGSGTRLTVV.

The chain combines TRBV2 with TRBJ2-1, with 13 nucleotides matching TRBD2. V lost 0 bases and J lost 15; bases outside the gene matches: 11. Germline assignment: CDR1 SNHLY and CDR2 FYNNEI. The CDR3 covers 16 residues. CDR3 sequence (DNA): TGTGCCAGCAGTGAAGCGGGGACTAGCGGGGCCACTAAAGGGTTCTTC. The encoded protein is CASSEAGTSGATKGFF.

This chain connects TRBV5-1 to TRBJ1-2; a possible D gene is TRBD1 (5 bases). Trimming left V 2 bases short and J 2 bases short, with 10 bases between. The CDR3 runs 14 residues. Germline loops: CDR1 SGHRS, CDR2 YFSETQ. This CDR3 reads CASSLPTENYGYTF. CDR3 in DNA: TGCGCCAGCAGCTTACCGACAGAGAACTATGGCTACACCTTC. The full variable domain, in which reference TRBV5-1 and TRBJ1-2 provide the parts outside the CDR3, is KAGVTQTPRYLIKTRGQQVTLSCSPISGHRSVSWYQQTPGQGLQFLFEYFSETQRNKGNFPGRFSGRQFSNSRSEMNVSTLELGDSALYLCASSLPTENYGYTFGSGTRLTVV.

Concerning this clone: Other DNA sequences in the same sample also yield this CDR3. The V call is TRBV7-9, the J call TRBJ1-5, with 7 bases matching TRBD1. This CDR3 comprises 13 residues. After removal of 5 bases from V and 5 bases from J, the junction contained 3 bases not matched to a gene. Germline V gives CDR1 SEHNR, CDR2 FQNEAQ (reference sequence). The CDR3 bases are TGTGCCAGCAGCCTGGGACAGTATCAGCCCCAGCATTTT. This translates into CASSLGQYQPQHF.

In nucleotides, the CDR3 is TGTGCCAGCACTCCAGCAGGGGGACGGGGGCAGCCCCAGCATTTT. Amino acids: CASTPAGGRGQPQHF. This chain uses TRBV6-6 with TRBJ1-5, with TRBD1 matching over 7 bases. The trim removed 7 bases at V and 7 bases at J, leaving 13 bases unmatched. The V gene's germline CDR1 is MNHNY and CDR2 SVGAGI (reference sequence). CDR3 size: 15 residues.

This clone is a singleton in its sample. J is TRBJ2-3 and V is TRBV19; the D gene is possibly TRBD2 (5 bases). V shed 5 bases and J shed 1 base, with 13 bases lying between them. The germline gives CDR1 LNHDA, CDR2 SQIVND (reference sequence). The CDR3 is 15 residues long. DNA for the CDR3: TGTGCCAGTAGTGGGAGTGGCTATGGCACAGATACGCAGTATTTT. It translates to CASSGSGYGTDTQYF.

This rearrangement joins TRBV18 to TRBJ2-7, with D maybe TRBD1 (6 bases). The germline CDR1 and CDR2 sequences are KGHSH and LQKENI. The V and J ends lost 1 base and 1 base respectively, with 14 bases between them. The CDR3 is 16 residues long. CDR3 residues: CASSPRAGEISYEQYF. CDR3 nucleotides: TGTGCCAGCTCACCACGTGCAGGGGAGATATCCTACGAGCAGTACTTC.

This chain joins TRBV5-1 and TRBJ2-5; 7 bases agree with TRBD1. With 3 bases clipped from V and 2 bases from J, the junction kept 1 base outside the gene matches. CDR3 length equals 13 residues. Germline lookup yields CDR1 SGHRS and CDR2 YFSETQ. The CDR3 DNA is TGCGCCAGCAGCTCGGGACAGCAAGAGACCCAGTACTTC. Amino acids: CASSSGQQETQYF.

The V call is TRBV9, the J call TRBJ1-1; a possible D gene is TRBD1 (6 bases). Germline loops: CDR1 SGDLS, CDR2 YYNGEE. V gave up 2 bases and J gave up 1 base, with 9 bases separating them. The CDR3 length is 14 residues. CDR3 in amino acids: CASSVSGENTEAFF. CDR3 bases: TGTGCCAGCAGCGTGTCAGGGGAGAACACTGAAGCTTTCTTT.

This chain links TRBV27 with TRBJ2-7, with 10 bases lining up with TRBD2. CDR1 MNHEY and CDR2 SMNVEV come from the germline V gene (reference sequence). V gave up 5 bases and J gave up 7 bases; unmatched junction bases: 8. The length of the CDR3 is 14 residues. CDR3 residues: CASSAAGGPIEQYF. As DNA, the CDR3 is TGTGCCAGCAGTGCAGCGGGGGGGCCGATAGAGCAGTACTTC.

The rearrangement uses TRBV11-1 and TRBJ2-1; a weak D match, TRBD2 (7 bases). Trimming pared 4 bases from V and 9 bases from J, leaving 19 bases between. The CDR3 loop spans 15 amino acids. Germline loops: CDR1 SGHAT, CDR2 FQDESV (reference sequence). The CDR3 region has the DNA TGTGCCAGCAGCTGGGGTTTAACAGGGAGGGGTGAGCAGTTCTTC. Amino acid sequence: CASSWGLTGRGEQFF.

CDR3 residues: CASSTLTSAMTQYF. Written as DNA, the CDR3 is TGTGCCAGCAGCACCCTGACTAGCGCCATGACCCAGTACTTC. The rearrangement uses TRBV11-2 and TRBJ2-5, with TRBD2 matching over 8 bases. The J segment lost 7 bases and the V segment lost 5 bases, leaving 9 bases of the junction unmatched. Germline V gene sequence: CDR1 SGHAT, CDR2 FQNNGV. This CDR3 has 14 amino acids.

This chain connects TRBV5-1 to TRBJ1-1; 12 bases line up with TRBD1. V lost 5 bases to trimming and J lost 4 bases; unmatched junction nucleotides: 9. This CDR3 region has 16 residues. Per germline, CDR1 SGHRS and CDR2 YFSETQ. Here the CDR3 reads CASRTGTGGGGTEAFF. The CDR3 DNA is TGCGCCAGCAGGACCGGGACAGGGGGCGGGGGCACTGAAGCTTTCTTT. Together with reference TRBV5-1 and TRBJ1-1, the CDR3 gives the full variable domain: KAGVTQTPRYLIKTRGQQVTLSCSPISGHRSVSWYQQTPGQGLQFLFEYFSETQRNKGNFPGRFSGRQFSNSRSEMNVSTLELGDSALYLCASRTGTGGGGTEAFFGQGTRLTVV.

This clone occurred once. The chain carries TRBV5-5 and TRBJ1-1, with D maybe TRBD1 (5 bases). The CDR3 extends over 15 amino acids. V was shortened by 0 bases and J by 6 bases, with 15 bases between the two germline ends. The germline V gene has CDR1 SGHKS and CDR2 YYEKEE (reference sequence). The chain's CDR3 is CASSLGFGGIAEAFF. CDR3 in DNA: TGTGCCAGCAGCTTGGGTTTCGGGGGGATCGCTGAAGCTTTCTTT.

CDR3 sequence: CASSPPSMPGEQYF. CDR3 sequence (DNA): TGTGCCAGCTCACCACCGTCCATGCCGGGGGAGCAGTACTTC. The chain couples TRBV18 to TRBJ2-7; D may be TRBD2 (5 bases). The V gene's germline CDR1 is KGHSH and CDR2 LQKENI. This CDR3 contains 14 residues. Trimming pared 0 bases from V and 7 bases from J, leaving 13 bases between.